These 5 T cell receptor beta chains were all obtained from the same sample, sequenced in a study of blood T cell repertoires in COVID-19. Sequencing was performed with immunoSEQ multiplex PCR; in TCRdb, only in-frame clones are kept and a portion is missing. This table has some 370,000 clones, approximately 87% appearing once. Input material: peripheral blood. The receptor source for this set is a woman in her thirties with COVID-19, enrolled during active disease.

The rearrangement links TRBV19 to TRBJ1-3, with no clear D. Trimming pared 2 bases from V and 4 bases from J, leaving 12 bases between. Germline V gene data show CDR1 as LNHDA and CDR2 as SQIVND (reference sequence). This CDR3 contains 15 residues. In DNA, the CDR3 is TGTGCCAGTAGTATACGTCTCTTCCCCGGAAACACCATATATTTT. Its protein is CASSIRLFPGNTIYF.

This chain connects TRBV2 to TRBJ2-6; a weak D match, TRBD2 (5 bases). Trimming stripped 10 bases from V and 4 bases from J, with 17 bases between. The CDR3 runs to 15 residues. Germline lookup yields CDR1 SNHLY and CDR2 FYNNEI. CDR3 loop: CATTRRGSGANVLTF. As DNA, the CDR3 is TGTGCCACCACCCGACGAGGGAGCGGGGCCAACGTCCTGACTTTC. Full variable domain (remainder filled in from reference TRBV2 and TRBJ2-6): EPEVTQTPSHQVTQMGQEVILRCVPISNHLYFYWYRQILGQKVEFLVSFYNNEISEKSEIFDDQFSVERPDGSNFTLKIRSTKLEDSAMYFCATTRRGSGANVLTFGAGSRLTVL.

The CDR3 bases are TGTGCCAGCAGTTACGGGACAGGGGTCCCTGAAGCTTTCTTT. Its translation is CASSYGTGVPEAFF. The chain uses TRBV6-6 and TRBJ1-1; 10 bases agree with TRBD1. CDR1 and CDR2 (germline): MNHNY, SVGAGI (reference sequence). J was trimmed by 6 bases and V by 2 bases; bases with no gene match: 3. This CDR3 spans 14 amino acids.

This chain links TRBV15 with TRBJ2-3, with 10 bases fitting TRBD1. Germline V gene lookup returns CDR1 LNHNV and CDR2 YYDKDF (reference sequence). The J segment lost 5 bases and the V segment lost 5 bases, leaving 7 bases of the junction unmatched. The CDR3 is made up of 15 amino acids. CDR3: CATSRDRGQIDTQYF. DNA of the CDR3: TGTGCCACCAGCCGCGACAGGGGGCAGATAGATACGCAGTATTTT.

This chain connects TRBV5-1 to TRBJ2-1, with TRBD2 identical over 9 bases. Trimming removed 1 base from V and 2 bases from J; junction bases left unmatched: 1. The CDR3 is made up of 15 amino acids. Germline-derived CDR1 and CDR2 are SGHRS and YFSETQ. This chain's CDR3 is CASSLTSGPYNEQFF. CDR3 nucleotides: TGCGCCAGCAGCTTGACTAGCGGGCCCTACAATGAGCAGTTCTTC. The variable domain in full, with the rest retrieved from reference TRBV5-1 and TRBJ2-1, is KAGVTQTPRYLIKTRGQQVTLSCSPISGHRSVSWYQQTPGQGLQFLFEYFSETQRNKGNFPGRFSGRQFSNSRSEMNVSTLELGDSALYLCASSLTSGPYNEQFFGPGTRLTVL.